This T cell receptor (beta chain) appears in the sequencing data of a study of T cells in Graves' hyperthyroidism and ophthalmopathy. Overall study: The authors collected peripheral blood at initial diagnosis, before any treatment.

RNA transcripts gave rise to amplified TCR beta CDR3 regions. The TCR CDR3 first-round RT-PCR relied on the HTBI primer set. TCRdb reanalysed the multiplex PCR reads using MiXCR and keeps one entry per CDR3 protein. Of about 350,000 distinct CDR3 sequences in the sample, 15% to 20% were seen once. Germline CDR1 MNHEY, CDR2 SVGEGT. This CDR3 is 15 amino acids long. The germline V and J ends were trimmed by 2 bases and 3 bases, with 14 bases remaining between them. At least ten counts were recorded for this clonotype. Sequencing input: blood. The rearrangement joins TRBV6-2 or TRBV6-3 to TRBJ2-7; D may be TRBD2 (6 bases). The clonotype was recovered from a middle-aged woman with Graves' ophthalmopathy. The CDR3 bases are TGTGCCAGCAGTTACCCGACTAGAGGGCACTACGAGCAGTACTTC. Its translation: CASSYPTRGHYEQYF.